These 9 T cell receptor beta chains were sequenced from one sample in a study of cytomegalovirus exposure and HLA in healthy donors. The PCR made use of 60 Vbeta and 13 Jbeta primers. Clones were sequenced by immunoSEQ multiplex PCR, and TCRdb holds only the in-frame ones, with some missing. The data show 170,000 or so clones, with around 72% seen just once and over 3% held by the top ten. The sequenced sample consisted of PBMCs. The source is a woman in her forties or fifties in good health and CMV-seropositive.

The chain is built from TRBV7-2 and TRBJ2-5; D not resolved. Germline V gene sequence: CDR1 SGHTA, CDR2 FQGNSA. The CDR3 contains 13 residues. Trimming left V 3 bases short and J 1 base short, with 6 bases between. In DNA, the CDR3 is TGTGCCAGCAGCTTTCTCTCCCAAGAGACCCAGTACTTC. Protein product: CASSFLSQETQYF.

This rearrangement joins TRBV19 to TRBJ2-7, with a possible D match to TRBD1 (6 bases). The germline CDR1 and CDR2 sequences are LNHDA and SQIVND (reference sequence). The V gene lost 6 bases and the J gene lost 3 bases, with 15 bases spanning the gap. The CDR3 consists of 14 residues. The CDR3 protein is CASSQTGPIYEQYF. The CDR3 region has the DNA TGTGCCAGTAGCCAGACAGGCCCGATCTACGAGCAGTACTTC.

The gene calls are TRBV27 and TRBJ2-7; possible D gene TRBD1, 5 bases. V gave up 3 bases and J gave up 3 bases, with 18 bases separating them. Per germline, CDR1 MNHEY and CDR2 SMNVEV (reference sequence). The CDR3 is 16 residues long. CDR3 sequence (DNA): TGTGCCAGCAGTTTTGCTCAGGGCCTCGGAATCTACGAGCAGTACTTC. Translating it yields CASSFAQGLGIYEQYF.

The chain links TRBV14 to TRBJ1-1; 7 bases align to TRBD1. The CDR3 is 15 amino acids. Germline-derived CDR1 and CDR2 are SGHDN and FVKESK. Unmatched junction bases numbered 16, after V lost 4 bases and J lost 11 bases. The CDR3 loop reads CASSPWSGDRSGAFF. As DNA, the CDR3 is TGTGCCAGCAGCCCCTGGTCGGGGGACAGATCGGGGGCTTTCTTT.

The chain is built from TRBV6-1 and TRBJ1-2; 8 nucleotides line up with TRBD1. The J segment lost 4 bases and the V segment lost 1 base, leaving 5 bases of the junction unmatched. Germline assignment: CDR1 MNHNS and CDR2 SASEGT. The CDR3 contains 15 residues. This CDR3 reads CASSEVTGDVYGYTF. The DNA for the CDR3 is TGTGCCAGCAGTGAAGTGACAGGGGATGTCTATGGCTACACCTTC.

V is TRBV6-5 and J is TRBJ2-1; 7 positions match TRBD2. This CDR3 has 16 residues. With V trimmed by 0 bases and J by 4 bases, 6 bases remained unmatched. CDR1 is MNHEY and CDR2 is SVGAGI in the germline V gene. The chain's CDR3 is CASSYSIQRGYNEQFF. In nucleotides, the CDR3 is TGTGCCAGCAGTTACTCGATCCAGCGGGGTTACAATGAGCAGTTCTTC.

This sequence joins TRBV11-3 and TRBJ2-7, with a weak D call TRBD2 (7 bases). This CDR3 is 14 amino acids long. Germline CDR1 reads SGHNT; CDR2 reads YENEEA. V shed 4 bases and J shed 5 bases, with 15 bases lying between them. CDR3 nucleotides: TGTGCCAGCAGCTCGAGGGGGGGGCTCGACGAGCAGTACTTC. As protein: CASSSRGGLDEQYF.

The chain joins TRBV7-2 to TRBJ2-5, with 13 bases aligning to TRBD2. Germline CDR1 reads SGHTA; CDR2 reads FQGNSA. The CDR3 is 18 residues long. After removal of 2 bases from V and 2 bases from J, the junction contained 8 bases not matched to a gene. In nucleotides, the CDR3 is TGTGCCAGCAGCTTAAGGGCACTAGCGGGGGGGCGTCAAGAGACCCAGTACTTC. This sequence encodes CASSLRALAGGRQETQYF.

This chain connects TRBV10-3 to TRBJ1-2; 9 nucleotides align to TRBD1. Trimming at V came to 7 bases and at J to 8 bases, leaving 2 bases not matched to a gene. Germline V CDR1 and CDR2: ENHRY, SYGVKD. The CDR3 covers 11 residues. DNA of the CDR3: TGTGCCATCACCGGACAGGGGGGCTACACCTTC. Protein product: CAITGQGGYTF.